This T cell receptor (beta chain) was captured in a study of OX40 agonist ivuxolimab in advanced cancers. Findings and limits, study-wide: CD4+ and CD8+ blood T cells expanded clonally by week 6 at 0.1 to 3.0 mg/kg.

In regard to this clone: Its matching antigen is unknown.

The protocol was immunoSEQ multiplex PCR, while the TCRdb copy is restricted to in-frame clones and leaves out a portion. The sample holds some 85,000 clones; around nine tenths are singletons and the top ten take roughly 2.1%. The germline V and J ends were trimmed by 5 bases and 4 bases, with 18 bases remaining between them. Germline assignment: CDR1 LNHDA and CDR2 SQIVND (reference sequence). This CDR3 has 16 amino acids. This TCR derives from an adult with an advanced solid tumor such as melanoma, head and neck, liver or kidney cancer. The V gene is TRBV19, the J gene TRBJ2-1; D remains unclear. The specimen comprised CD4+ or CD8+ T cells sorted from blood, sampled in a trial of the OX40 agonist ivuxolimab. The CDR3 is CASSLTLGWVYNEQFF. The CDR3, as DNA: TGTGCCAGTAGTCTCACCCTCGGGTGGGTATACAATGAGCAGTTCTTC.